This T cell receptor beta chain appears in the sequencing data of a study of CD8 T cells in ankylosing spondylitis. The TCR beta libraries were generated through quantitative 5'-RACE incorporating molecular barcodes. Each CDR3 protein gets one entry after TCRdb re-called the 5' RACE reads with MiXCR. The data show 270,000 or so distinct CDR3 sequences, 18% seen once. Germline-derived CDR1 and CDR2 are SEHNR and FQNEAQ (reference sequence). With 5 bases clipped from V and 6 bases from J, the junction kept 8 bases outside the gene matches. The length of the CDR3 is 16 residues. Input material: blood, either unsorted or a sorted T cell fraction (not recorded which). This TCR was recovered from a male donor with ankylosing spondylitis or in good health (not recorded which). The chain carries TRBV7-9 and TRBJ2-1; 12 bases agree with TRBD2. The CDR3 region has the DNA TGTGCCAGCAGCCCGACGACTAGCGGGAGAATCAATGAGCAGTTCTTC. Translation: CASSPTTSGRINEQFF.